This TCR beta chain was retrieved from a study of metastatic and nonmetastatic thyroid tumors. Study summary: Comparison of repertoires was carried out across blood and tumor or nodule tissue from malignant and benign thyroid patients.

MiXCR re-clonotyped the PCR reads for TCRdb. The sample contains over 5,500 clones, around 37% of which appear only once. No patient received treatment before thyroid surgery. CDR3 length: 16 residues. Germline lookup yields CDR1 SGHTA and CDR2 FQGTGA. V lost 5 bases to trimming and J lost 2 bases; unmatched junction nucleotides: 7. The V gene is TRBV7-3, the J gene TRBJ2-2; 8 positions agree with TRBD2. The source material was adjacent normal tissue. This TCR was recovered from a female donor with papillary thyroid cancer or a benign thyroid nodule (not recorded which). Some clones in this sample may be carry-over from other donors' samples. The CDR3 protein is CASSQGVAGNTGELFF. CDR3 DNA sequence: TGTGCCAGCAGCCAGGGAGTAGCGGGAAACACCGGGGAGCTGTTTTTT.